This T cell receptor (beta chain) was obtained from a study of T cell responses to AZD1222 COVID-19 vaccine. The CDR3 is 12 amino acids. Germline V lookup: CDR1 SQVTM, CDR2 ANQGSEA. Trimming removed 4 bases from V and 9 bases from J, with 13 bases in between. Broader study findings: The study sampled repertoires only after the peak T cell response. Baseline seropositivity occurred in only a handful of AZD1222 recipients.

Sequenced by immunoSEQ multiplex PCR; TCRdb stores in-frame clones only, minus some. This sample has 150,000 or so clones; 80% to 90% occur once, and the top ten carry 4.5% to 6.5%. As regards this clone: Antigen: not known.

This TCR came from an adult in good health. This chain links TRBV29-1 with TRBJ2-4; D not resolved. The sequencing here drew on peripheral blood, taken on day 0 of AZD1222 vaccination. CDR3 bases: TGCAGCGTTGGAGATTCGGCAGGCATTCAGTACTTC. This encodes CSVGDSAGIQYF.